The clone carrying this TCR beta chain occurred many times. Its target is not known. This entry comes from a study of molecular identifiers for immune sequencing clone quantification. Study results and caveats: Clones above 20 RNA copies held over 98% of effector molecules, under 1% in naive cells.

Trimming took 1 base from V and 8 from J, leaving 11 bases between them. This CDR3 contains 12 residues. Germline V gene data show CDR1 as SQVTM and CDR2 as ANQGSEA. Both previously described methods and listed TCR primers were employed to make bulk TCR libraries. Each CDR3 protein gets one entry after TCRdb re-called the PCR reads with MiXCR. The sample consists of about 40,000 distinct CDR3 sequences, 20% to 25% of them appearing once. The material sequenced was naive CD8+ T cells from blood, with Jurkat cell RNA spiked in. The subset: FACS-sorted CD8+CD4-CCR7+CD45RA+ naive T cells. The chain recombines TRBV29-1 with TRBJ1-1; D is undetermined. This TCR was sampled from a human donor in good health. Some libraries in this study had Jurkat cell RNA spiked in. CDR3 region: CSVEGSDPEAFF. Written as DNA, the CDR3 is TGCAGCGTTGAAGGCTCGGACCCGGAAGCTTTCTTT. The whole variable domain, filled in from reference TRBV29-1 and TRBJ1-1, reads SAVISQKPSRDICQRGTSLTIQCQVDSQVTMMFWYRQQPGQSLTLIATANQGSEATYESGFVIDKFPISRPNLTFSTLTVSNMSPEDSSIYLCSVEGSDPEAFFGQGTRLTVV.